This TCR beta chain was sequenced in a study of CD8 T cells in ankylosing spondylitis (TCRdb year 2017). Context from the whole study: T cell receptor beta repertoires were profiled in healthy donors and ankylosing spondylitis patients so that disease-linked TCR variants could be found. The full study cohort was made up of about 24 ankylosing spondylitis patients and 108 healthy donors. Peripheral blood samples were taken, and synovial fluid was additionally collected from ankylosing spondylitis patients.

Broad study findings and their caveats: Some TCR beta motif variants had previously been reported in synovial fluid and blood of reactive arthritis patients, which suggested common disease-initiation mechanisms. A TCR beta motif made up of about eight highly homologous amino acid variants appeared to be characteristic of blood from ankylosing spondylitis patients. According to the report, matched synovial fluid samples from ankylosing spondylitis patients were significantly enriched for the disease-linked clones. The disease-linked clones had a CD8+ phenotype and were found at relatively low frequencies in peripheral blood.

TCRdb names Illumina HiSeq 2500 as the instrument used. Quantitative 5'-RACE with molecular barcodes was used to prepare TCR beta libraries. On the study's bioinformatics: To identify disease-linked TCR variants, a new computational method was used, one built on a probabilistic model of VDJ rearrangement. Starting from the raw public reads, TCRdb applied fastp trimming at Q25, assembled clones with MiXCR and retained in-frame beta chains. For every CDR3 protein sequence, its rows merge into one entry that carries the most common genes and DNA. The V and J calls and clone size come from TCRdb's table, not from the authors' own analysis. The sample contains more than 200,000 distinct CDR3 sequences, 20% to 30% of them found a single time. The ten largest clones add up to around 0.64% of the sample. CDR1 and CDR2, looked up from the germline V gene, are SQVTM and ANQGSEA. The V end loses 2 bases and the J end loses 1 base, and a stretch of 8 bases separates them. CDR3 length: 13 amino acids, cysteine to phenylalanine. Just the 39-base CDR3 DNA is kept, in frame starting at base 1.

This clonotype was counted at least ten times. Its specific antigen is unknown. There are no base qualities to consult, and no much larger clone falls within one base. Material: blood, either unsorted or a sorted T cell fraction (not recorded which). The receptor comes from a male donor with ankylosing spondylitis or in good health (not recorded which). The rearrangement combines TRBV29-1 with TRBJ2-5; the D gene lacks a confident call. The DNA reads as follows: TGCAGCGTTGAACTTGGCCGCCAAGAGACCCAGTACTTC. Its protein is CSVELGRQETQYF.